These 2 T cell receptor beta chains were all obtained from the same sample, sequenced in a study of blood T cell repertoires in COVID-19. Generated by immunoSEQ multiplex PCR, the TCRdb table keeps only in-frame clones and is missing some. The data hold about 74,000 clones, with 88% observed a single time. The material sequenced was peripheral blood. The source is a woman over 75 with active or convalescent COVID-19.

V usage is TRBV9 and J usage is TRBJ1-1; D is undetermined. Germline V CDR1 and CDR2: SGDLS, YYNGEE. This CDR3 contains 15 residues. Deletions cut 0 bases from V and 2 bases from J, with 11 bases between. The CDR3 spells CASSVDGYLNTEAFF. CDR3 nucleotides: TGTGCCAGCAGCGTAGATGGTTACCTAAACACTGAAGCTTTCTTT.

The rearrangement joins TRBV9 to TRBJ2-3; TRBD1 aligns across 7 bases. The CDR3 extends over 15 amino acids. V shed 3 bases, J shed 2 bases, and the junction held 6 bases outside the gene matches. Germline CDR1 reads SGDLS; CDR2 reads YYNGEE. CDR3: CASSARDRYTDTQYF. The CDR3 region has the DNA TGTGCCAGCAGCGCTCGGGACAGATACACAGATACGCAGTATTTT.